The rows below give T cell receptor beta chains drawn from one sample of a study of shared clonotypes between healthy human individuals. Libraries were prepared by immunoSEQ multiplex PCR; TCRdb keeps only in-frame clonotypes and omits some of them. The table records 550,000 to 650,000 clones, about 96% of them present only once. Sequenced material: naive CD8+ T cells sorted from blood. The receptor set was obtained from a young woman in good health. Each CDR3 is given with its conserved first and last residue. Each record gives: J gene, clone size, V gene, CDR3 length, D gene, CDR3 DNA, CDR3 protein. D genes are given only for firm matches. For some rows the clone size is stated as once, few or many, or as a class when expanded; others skip it.

>TRBJ2-3|once|TRBV5-1|17|NA
TGCGCCAGCAGCTTGGGGATCCTGGTTCAGGCCACAGATACGCAGTATTTT
CASSLGILVQATDTQYF
>TRBJ1-1|NA|TRBV5-5|15|NA
TGTGCCAGCAGCCCCGCACAGGGAGGTGTCACTGAAGCTTTCTTT
CASSPAQGGVTEAFF
>TRBJ1-5|NA|TRBV5-8|13|NA
TGTGCCAGCAACCTTATTAGCAATCAGCCCCAGCATTTT
CASNLISNQPQHF
>TRBJ2-7|NA|TRBV4-1|14|TRBD2
TGCGCCAGCAGCCAACCACTAGCGCTGGACGAGCAGTACTTC
CASSQPLALDEQYF
>TRBJ2-1|NA|TRBV2|13|NA
TGTGCCAGCGGGGACTTTGAATACAATGAGCAGTTCTTC
CASGDFEYNEQFF
>TRBJ2-5|NA|TRBV7-2|16|TRBD2
TGTGCCAGCAGCTTAGGGTTGCGGGAGGTCGAAGAGACCCAGTACTTC
CASSLGLREVEETQYF
>TRBJ1-5|NA|TRBV7-9|15|NA
TGTGCCAGCAGCCCCCCGGGGACCAGCAATCAGCCCCAGCATTTT
CASSPPGTSNQPQHF
>TRBJ1-4|NA|TRBV6-1|17|TRBD1
TGTGCCAGCAGTGAACACCCTGGGACAGAACACAATGAAAAACTGTTTTTT
CASSEHPGTEHNEKLFF
>TRBJ2-7|NA|TRBV2|15|TRBD2
TGTGCCAGCAGTCCTGGACTAGCGGGAAACCACGAGCAGTACTTC
CASSPGLAGNHEQYF
>TRBJ2-2|once|TRBV28|13|NA
TGTGCCAGCAGTTCGACTGAACCAGGGGAGCTGTTTTTT
CASSSTEPGELFF
>TRBJ2-2|NA|TRBV7-6|19|NA
TGTGCCAGCAGCTTAGAGGCTTTCAGATTTGGGTCGGGTACCGGGGAGCTGTTTTTT
CASSLEAFRFGSGTGELFF
>TRBJ2-7|NA|TRBV27|15|NA
TGTGCCAGCAGCCCGGGGACGGCTGGGTTTAGGGAGCAGTACTTC
CASSPGTAGFREQYF
>TRBJ1-5|NA|TRBV27|14|NA
TGTGCCAGCAGGGCTGAGGGGGGGTATCAGCCCCAGCATTTT
CASRAEGGYQPQHF
>TRBJ2-1|NA|TRBV6-1|12|NA
TGTGCCAGCAGACTTGCCTACAATGAGCAGTTCTTC
CASRLAYNEQFF
>TRBJ2-7|NA|TRBV5-4|15|NA
TGTGCCAGCAGCTTTTTTGAGACCCGACCCTACGAGCAGTACTTC
CASSFFETRPYEQYF
>TRBJ1-5|NA|TRBV19|15|TRBD1
TGTGCCAGTAGGTCTTTGCAGGGGGCAGGGCAGCCCCAGCATTTT
CASRSLQGAGQPQHF
>TRBJ2-4|NA|TRBV9|15|NA
TGTGCCAGCGGCCCGGCGGGGTCTAGCGCTTCCATTCAGTACTTC
CASGPAGSSASIQYF
>TRBJ2-7|NA|TRBV7-8|12|NA
TGTGCCAGCAGCGAGAGCTCCTACGAGCAGTACTTC
CASSESSYEQYF
>TRBJ1-2|NA|TRBV28|16|TRBD1
TGTGCCAGCAGTTTAATCTTTATTGGGGGACAGGATGGCTACACCTTC
CASSLIFIGGQDGYTF
>TRBJ2-2|NA|TRBV19|18|NA
TGTGCCAGTAGTATTTTAACCCTCACGAGATATAACACCGGGGAGCTGTTTTTT
CASSILTLTRYNTGELFF
>TRBJ2-7|NA|TRBV7-9|13|NA
TGTGCCAGCACCCCGGACAGATCCTACGAGCAGTACTTC
CASTPDRSYEQYF
>TRBJ1-1|few|TRBV28|14|TRBD1
TGTGCCAGCAGCGACAGGGGGCGGGACACTGAAGCTTTCTTT
CASSDRGRDTEAFF
>TRBJ2-3|NA|TRBV6-4|16|TRBD1
TGTGCCAGCAGTGAGGGGGCAGGGGGATTCACAGATACGCAGTATTTT
CASSEGAGGFTDTQYF
>TRBJ1-4|NA|TRBV13|18|NA
TGTGCCAGCAGCTTAGGACAATGGGGCGCGGTAGCTAATGAAAAACTGTTTTTT
CASSLGQWGAVANEKLFF
>TRBJ2-2|NA|TRBV14|14|NA
TGTGCCAGCAGCCAAGCGGGACCGGGCGGGGAGCTGTTTTTT
CASSQAGPGGELFF
>TRBJ2-1|NA|TRBV7-9|12|NA
TGTGCCAGCAGCTTAGGAAGGAATGAGCAGTTCTTC
CASSLGRNEQFF
>TRBJ1-1|NA|TRBV9|14|TRBD1
TGTGCCAGCAGCGCCGAGGGGGCAGGCACTGAAGCTTTCTTT
CASSAEGAGTEAFF
>TRBJ1-2|NA|TRBV19|17|NA
TGTGCCAGTAGTACCCCCCCAGGGATTGCGGCTAACTATGGCTACACCTTC
CASSTPPGIAANYGYTF
>TRBJ2-1|NA|TRBV27|14|TRBD2
TGTGCCAGCGCTCCGGGACTATTCTACAATGAGCAGTTCTTC
CASAPGLFYNEQFF
>TRBJ1-2|NA|TRBV10-3|11|NA
TGTGCCATCCGATTCGTGCATGGCTACACCTTC
CAIRFVHGYTF